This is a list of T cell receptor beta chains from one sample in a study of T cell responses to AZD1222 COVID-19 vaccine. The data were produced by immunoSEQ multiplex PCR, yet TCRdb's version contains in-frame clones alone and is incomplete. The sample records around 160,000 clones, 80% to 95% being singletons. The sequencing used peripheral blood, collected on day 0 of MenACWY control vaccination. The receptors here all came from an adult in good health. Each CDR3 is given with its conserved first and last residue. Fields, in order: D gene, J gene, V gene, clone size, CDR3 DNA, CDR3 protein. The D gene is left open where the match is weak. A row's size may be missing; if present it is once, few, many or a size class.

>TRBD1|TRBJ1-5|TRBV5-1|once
TGCGCCAGCAGCCCGGGGACAGGGGGCAATCAGCCCCAGCATTTT
CASSPGTGGNQPQHF
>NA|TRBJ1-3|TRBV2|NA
TGTGCCAGCACTAGAGGGGGTTCTGGAAACACCATATATTTT
CASTRGGSGNTIYF
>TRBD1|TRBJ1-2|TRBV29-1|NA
TGCAGCGTTGATGACAGGGGAACCCATGGCTACACCTTC
CSVDDRGTHGYTF
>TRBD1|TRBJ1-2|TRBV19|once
TGTGCCAGTAGTATCTACGGGTTACAGGGGGATGGCTACACCTTC
CASSIYGLQGDGYTF
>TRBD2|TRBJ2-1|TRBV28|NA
TGTGCCAGCAGTTTGAGCGGGAGGTTCGAGCAGTTCTTC
CASSLSGRFEQFF
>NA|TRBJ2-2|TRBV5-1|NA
TGCGCCAGCAGCTTGTCAACGAACACCGGGGAGCTGTTTTTT
CASSLSTNTGELFF
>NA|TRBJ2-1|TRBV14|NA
TGTGCCAGCAGCCAAGTTTTCAGGGGCGAGAATGAGCAGTTCTTC
CASSQVFRGENEQFF
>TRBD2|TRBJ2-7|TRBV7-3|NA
TGTGCCAGCAGCCCCAAAGCGGGATACGACGAGCAGTACTTC
CASSPKAGYDEQYF
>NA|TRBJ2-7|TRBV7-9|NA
TGTGCCAGCAGCTTAGAGCTGGGGACCCACGACGAGCAGTACTTC
CASSLELGTHDEQYF
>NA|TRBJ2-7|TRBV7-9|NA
TGTGCCAGCAGCCAACCAAACCCCTCCGGCGAGCAGTACTTC
CASSQPNPSGEQYF
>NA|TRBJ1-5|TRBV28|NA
TGTGCCAGCCGGCAGAGGAATCAGCCCCAGCATTTT
CASRQRNQPQHF
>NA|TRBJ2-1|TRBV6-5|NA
TGTGCCAGCAGATGGGAGGCCCAGCGAGTTGAGCAGTTCTTC
CASRWEAQRVEQFF
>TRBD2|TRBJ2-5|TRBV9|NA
TGTGCCAGCAGCGTGAGTAGCGGGAGCTTCGAGACCCAGTACTTC
CASSVSSGSFETQYF
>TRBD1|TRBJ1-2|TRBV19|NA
TGTGCCAGTAGGCCACAGGGGGCGAACAATGGCTACACCTTC
CASRPQGANNGYTF
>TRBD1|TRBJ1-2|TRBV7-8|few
TGTGCCAGCAGCTTCGACAGGGTTAACTATGGCTACACCTTC
CASSFDRVNYGYTF
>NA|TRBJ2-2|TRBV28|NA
TGTGCCAGCAGTTTTAGAGGAATTAACACCGGGGAGCTGTTTTTT
CASSFRGINTGELFF
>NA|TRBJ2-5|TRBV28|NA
TGTGCCAGCATTGGGGGGGCAGCGTGGGAGACCCAGTACTTC
CASIGGAAWETQYF
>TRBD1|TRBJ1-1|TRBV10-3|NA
TGTGCCACCGGCAGGGGGTCTTTGAAGAACACTGAAGCTTTCTTT
CATGRGSLKNTEAFF
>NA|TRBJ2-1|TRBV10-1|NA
TGCGCCACCACTTGGAGGGCTAGATCACACAGCAATGAGCAGTTCTTC
CATTWRARSHSNEQFF
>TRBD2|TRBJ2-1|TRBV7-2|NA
TGTGCCAGCAGCACGACTAGCGGGGGATCCGGCCCCTACAATGAGCAGTTCTTC
CASSTTSGGSGPYNEQFF
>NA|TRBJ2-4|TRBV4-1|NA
TGCGCCAGCAGCCAAGCTCCTCCGGGGGCCATAGCCAAAAACATTCAGTACTTC
CASSQAPPGAIAKNIQYF
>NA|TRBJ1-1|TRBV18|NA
TGTGCCAGCTCAGCTGACTTGAACACTGAAGCTTTCTTT
CASSADLNTEAFF
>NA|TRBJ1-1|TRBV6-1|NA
TGTGCCACCAGGAACACTGAAGCTTTCTTT
CATRNTEAFF
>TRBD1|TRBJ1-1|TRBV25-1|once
TGTGCCAGCAGTGCCACAGGGGACACTGAAGCTTTCTTT
CASSATGDTEAFF
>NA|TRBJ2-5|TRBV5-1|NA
TGCGCCAGCAGCCAGACGGGTCAAGAGACCCAGTACTTC
CASSQTGQETQYF
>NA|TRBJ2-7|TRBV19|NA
TGTGCCAGTAGTATAATGGGGCTGGATGAGGAGCAGTACTTC
CASSIMGLDEEQYF
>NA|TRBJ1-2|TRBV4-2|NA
TGTGCCAGCAGCCAACCTAAAGCGGCAGGTTATGGCTACACCTTC
CASSQPKAAGYGYTF